This T cell receptor beta chain was found in a study of identical twins. The sample holds many counts of this clonotype. The antigen remains unidentified. Broader study findings: Alpha sequences that were out-of-frame and twin-shared showed an excess of low generation probability. For cord blood, abundant beta clonotypes had fewer insertions, unlike memory repertoires, which showed none.

Unique molecular identifiers were present on cDNA, and template switching added a universal primer site. One entry per CDR3 protein, called by TCRdb with MiXCR from the 5' RACE reads. The repertoire holds some 270,000 distinct CDR3 sequences, with about 8.3% as singletons. V shed 0 bases and J shed 4 bases, with 4 bases lying between them. CDR3 length: 12 residues. Per the germline V gene, CDR1 is SGHRS and CDR2 is YFSETQ. In addition, the sample was reused for a study of yellow fever vaccine responses in identical twins.

The receptor was isolated from a woman under 30 in good health. The chain employs TRBV5-1 and TRBJ1-1; D is ambiguous. Sequencing was carried out using CD8+ T cells sorted from blood. CDR3 protein: CASSLDFTEAFF. CDR3 nucleotides: TGCGCCAGCAGCTTGGACTTCACTGAAGCTTTCTTT.